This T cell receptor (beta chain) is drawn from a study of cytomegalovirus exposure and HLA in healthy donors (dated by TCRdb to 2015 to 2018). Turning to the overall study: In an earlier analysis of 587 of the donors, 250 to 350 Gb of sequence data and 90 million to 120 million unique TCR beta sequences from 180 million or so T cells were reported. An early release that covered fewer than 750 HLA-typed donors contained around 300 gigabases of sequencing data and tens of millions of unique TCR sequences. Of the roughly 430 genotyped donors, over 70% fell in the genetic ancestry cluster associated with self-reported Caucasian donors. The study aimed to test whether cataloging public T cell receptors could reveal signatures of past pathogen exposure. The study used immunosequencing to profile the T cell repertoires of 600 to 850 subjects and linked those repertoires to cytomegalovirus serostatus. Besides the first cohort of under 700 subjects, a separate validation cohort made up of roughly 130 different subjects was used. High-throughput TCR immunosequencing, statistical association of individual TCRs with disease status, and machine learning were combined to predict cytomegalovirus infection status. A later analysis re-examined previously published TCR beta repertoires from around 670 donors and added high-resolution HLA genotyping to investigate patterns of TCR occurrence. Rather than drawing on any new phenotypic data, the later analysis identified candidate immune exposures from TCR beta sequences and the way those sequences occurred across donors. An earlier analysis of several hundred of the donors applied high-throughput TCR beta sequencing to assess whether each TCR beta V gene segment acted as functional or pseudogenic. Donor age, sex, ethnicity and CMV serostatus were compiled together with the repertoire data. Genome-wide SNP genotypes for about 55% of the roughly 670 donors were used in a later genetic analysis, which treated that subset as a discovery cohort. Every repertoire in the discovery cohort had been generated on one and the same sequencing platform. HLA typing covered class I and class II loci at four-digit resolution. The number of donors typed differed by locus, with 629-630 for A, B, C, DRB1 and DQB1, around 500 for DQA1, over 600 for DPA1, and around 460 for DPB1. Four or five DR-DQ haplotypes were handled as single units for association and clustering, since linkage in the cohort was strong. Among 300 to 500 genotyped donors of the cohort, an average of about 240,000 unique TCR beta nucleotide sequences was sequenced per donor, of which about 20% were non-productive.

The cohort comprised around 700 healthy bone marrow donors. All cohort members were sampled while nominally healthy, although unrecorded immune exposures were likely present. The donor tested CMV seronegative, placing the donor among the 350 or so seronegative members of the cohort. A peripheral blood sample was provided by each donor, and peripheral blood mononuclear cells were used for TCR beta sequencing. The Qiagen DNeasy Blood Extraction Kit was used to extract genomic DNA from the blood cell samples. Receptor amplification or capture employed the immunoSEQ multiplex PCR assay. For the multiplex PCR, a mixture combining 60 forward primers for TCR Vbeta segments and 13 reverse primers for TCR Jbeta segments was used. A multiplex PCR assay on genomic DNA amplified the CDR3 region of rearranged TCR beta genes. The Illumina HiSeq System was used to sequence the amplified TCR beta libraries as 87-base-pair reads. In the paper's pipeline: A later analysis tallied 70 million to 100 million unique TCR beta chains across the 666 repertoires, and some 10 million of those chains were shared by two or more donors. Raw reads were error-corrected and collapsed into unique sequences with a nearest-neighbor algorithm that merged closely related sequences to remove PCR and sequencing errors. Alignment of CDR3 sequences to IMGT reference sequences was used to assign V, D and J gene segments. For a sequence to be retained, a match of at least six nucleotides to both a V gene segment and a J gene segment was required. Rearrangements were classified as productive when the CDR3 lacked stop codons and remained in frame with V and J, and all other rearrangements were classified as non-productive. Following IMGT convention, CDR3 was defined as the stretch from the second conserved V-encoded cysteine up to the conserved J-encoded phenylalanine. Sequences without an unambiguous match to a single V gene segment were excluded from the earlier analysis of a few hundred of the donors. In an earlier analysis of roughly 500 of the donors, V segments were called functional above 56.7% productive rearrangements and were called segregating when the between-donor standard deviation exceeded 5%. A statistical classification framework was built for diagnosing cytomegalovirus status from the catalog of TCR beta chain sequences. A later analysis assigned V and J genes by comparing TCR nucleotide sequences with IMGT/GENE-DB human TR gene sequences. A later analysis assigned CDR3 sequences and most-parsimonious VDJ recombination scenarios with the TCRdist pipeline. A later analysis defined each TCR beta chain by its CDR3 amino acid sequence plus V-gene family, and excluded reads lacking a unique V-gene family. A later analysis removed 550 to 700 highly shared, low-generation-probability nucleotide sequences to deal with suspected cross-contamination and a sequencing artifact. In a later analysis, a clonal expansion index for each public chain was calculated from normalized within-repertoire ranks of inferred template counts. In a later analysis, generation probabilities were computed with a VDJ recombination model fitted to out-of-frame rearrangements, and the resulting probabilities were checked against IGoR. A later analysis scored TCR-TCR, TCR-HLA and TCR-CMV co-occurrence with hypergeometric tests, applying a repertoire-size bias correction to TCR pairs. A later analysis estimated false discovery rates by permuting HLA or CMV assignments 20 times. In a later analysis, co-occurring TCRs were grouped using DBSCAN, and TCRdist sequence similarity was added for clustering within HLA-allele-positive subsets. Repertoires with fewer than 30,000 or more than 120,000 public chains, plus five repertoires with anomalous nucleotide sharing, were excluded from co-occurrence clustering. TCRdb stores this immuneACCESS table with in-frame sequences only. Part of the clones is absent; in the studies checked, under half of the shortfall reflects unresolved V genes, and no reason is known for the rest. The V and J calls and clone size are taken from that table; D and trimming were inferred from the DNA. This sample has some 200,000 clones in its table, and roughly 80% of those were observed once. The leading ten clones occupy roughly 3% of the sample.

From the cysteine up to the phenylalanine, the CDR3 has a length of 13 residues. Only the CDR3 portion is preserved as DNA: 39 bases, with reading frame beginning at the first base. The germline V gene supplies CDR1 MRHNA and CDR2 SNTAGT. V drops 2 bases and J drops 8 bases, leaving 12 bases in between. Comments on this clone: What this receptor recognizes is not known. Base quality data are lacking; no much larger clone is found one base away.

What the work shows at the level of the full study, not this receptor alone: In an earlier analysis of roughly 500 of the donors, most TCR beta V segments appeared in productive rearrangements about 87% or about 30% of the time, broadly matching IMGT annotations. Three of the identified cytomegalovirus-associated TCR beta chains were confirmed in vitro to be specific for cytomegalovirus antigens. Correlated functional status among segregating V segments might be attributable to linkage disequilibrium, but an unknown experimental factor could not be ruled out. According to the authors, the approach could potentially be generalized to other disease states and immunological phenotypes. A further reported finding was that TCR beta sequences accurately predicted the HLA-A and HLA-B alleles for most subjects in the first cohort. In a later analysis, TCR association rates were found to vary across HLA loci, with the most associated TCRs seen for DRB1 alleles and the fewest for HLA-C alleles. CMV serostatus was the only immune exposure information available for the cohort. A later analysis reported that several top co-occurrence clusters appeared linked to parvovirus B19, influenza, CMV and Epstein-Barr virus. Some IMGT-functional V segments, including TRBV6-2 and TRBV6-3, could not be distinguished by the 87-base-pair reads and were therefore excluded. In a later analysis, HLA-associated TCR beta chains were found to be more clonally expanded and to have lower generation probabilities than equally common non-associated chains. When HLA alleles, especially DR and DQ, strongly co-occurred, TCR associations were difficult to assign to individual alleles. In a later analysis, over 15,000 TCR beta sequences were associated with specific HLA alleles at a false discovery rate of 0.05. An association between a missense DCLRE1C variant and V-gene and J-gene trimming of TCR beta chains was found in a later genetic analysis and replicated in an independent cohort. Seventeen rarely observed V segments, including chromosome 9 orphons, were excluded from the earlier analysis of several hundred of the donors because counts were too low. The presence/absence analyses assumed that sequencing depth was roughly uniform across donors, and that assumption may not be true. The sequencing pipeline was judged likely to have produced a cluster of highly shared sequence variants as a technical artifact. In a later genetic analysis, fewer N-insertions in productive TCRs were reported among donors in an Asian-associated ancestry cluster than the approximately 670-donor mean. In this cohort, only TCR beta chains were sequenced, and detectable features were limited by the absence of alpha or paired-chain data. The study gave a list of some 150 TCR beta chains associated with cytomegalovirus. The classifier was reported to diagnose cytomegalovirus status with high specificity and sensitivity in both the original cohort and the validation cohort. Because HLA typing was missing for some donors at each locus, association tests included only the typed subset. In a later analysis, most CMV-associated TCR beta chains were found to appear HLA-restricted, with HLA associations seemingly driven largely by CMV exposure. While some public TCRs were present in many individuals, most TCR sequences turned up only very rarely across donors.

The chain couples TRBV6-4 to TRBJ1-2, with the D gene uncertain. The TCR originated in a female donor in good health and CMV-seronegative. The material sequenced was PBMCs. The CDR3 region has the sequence CASSDPYTRGYTF. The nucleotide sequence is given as TGTGCCAGCAGTGACCCCTACACCAGGGGCTACACCTTC.